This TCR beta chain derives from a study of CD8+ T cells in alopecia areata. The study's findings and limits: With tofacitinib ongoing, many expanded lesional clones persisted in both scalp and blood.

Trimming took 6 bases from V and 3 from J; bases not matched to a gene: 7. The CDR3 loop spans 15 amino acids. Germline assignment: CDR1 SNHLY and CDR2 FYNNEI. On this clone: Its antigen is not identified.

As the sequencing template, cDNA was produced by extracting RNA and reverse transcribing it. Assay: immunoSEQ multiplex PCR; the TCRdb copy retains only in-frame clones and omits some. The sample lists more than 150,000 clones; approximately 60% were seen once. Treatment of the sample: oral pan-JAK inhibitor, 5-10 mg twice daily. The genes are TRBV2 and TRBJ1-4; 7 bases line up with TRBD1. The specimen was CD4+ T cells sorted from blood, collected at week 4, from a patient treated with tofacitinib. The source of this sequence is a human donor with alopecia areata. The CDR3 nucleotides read TGTGCCAGCAGGACCGGACAGGAGGCTAATGAAAAACTGTTTTTT. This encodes CASRTGQEANEKLFF.